These 21 T cell receptor beta chains originate from one sample sequenced in a study of blood T cell repertoires in COVID-19. Assay used: immunoSEQ multiplex PCR; TCRdb lists only in-frame clones, some missing. The data contain tens of thousands of clones, more than 75% of them singletons. The sample was peripheral blood. The receptors stem from a man aged 45 to 65 with active or convalescent COVID-19.

The chain recombines TRBV5-4 with TRBJ2-1, with 10 bases lining up with TRBD1. Germline V CDR1 and CDR2: SGHNT, YYREEE (reference sequence). The V gene end was trimmed by 6 bases and the J gene end by 6 bases; junction bases not matched to a gene: 6. CDR3 length equals 14 residues. The CDR3 nucleotides read TGTGCCAGCAACGCGGGACAGGGGATCAATGAGCAGTTCTTC. Protein sequence: CASNAGQGINEQFF.

This rearrangement joins TRBV5-1 to TRBJ2-1; 11 bases align to TRBD2. The germline gives CDR1 SGHRS, CDR2 YFSETQ. This CDR3 comprises 15 residues. The V gene end was trimmed by 6 bases and the J gene end by 12 bases; junction bases not matched to a gene: 14. The CDR3 region has the DNA TGCGCCAGCATCGAGACTAGCGGGACCCGCGGGGGGCAGTTCTTC. It specifies CASIETSGTRGGQFF.

This CDR3 reads CAISGDSAYEQYF. CDR3 nucleotides: TGTGCCATCAGTGGGGACAGCGCTTACGAGCAGTACTTC. The chain links TRBV10-3 to TRBJ2-7, with TRBD1 matching 7 bases. CDR1 and CDR2 (germline): ENHRY, SYGVKD. V lost 4 bases to trimming and J lost 4 bases; unmatched junction nucleotides: 4. The CDR3 is 13 amino acids.

The chain combines TRBV27 with TRBJ2-5; D is perhaps TRBD2 (6 bases). The CDR3 is 15 residues long. Germline V lookup: CDR1 MNHEY, CDR2 SMNVEV (reference sequence). V lost 9 bases and J lost 7, with 24 bases in between. The CDR3 protein is CASMRQVGGSGTQYF. DNA of the CDR3: TGTGCCAGTATGCGGCAGGTCGGGGGTAGTGGGACCCAGTACTTC.

V is TRBV30 and J is TRBJ2-7; a possible D gene is TRBD2 (5 bases). V shed 1 base and J shed 2 bases, with 6 bases lying between them. The length of the CDR3 is 12 residues. Germline lookup yields CDR1 GTSNPN and CDR2 SVGIG (reference sequence). In DNA form, the CDR3 reads TGTGCCTGGAGTGGAGGGACCTACGAGCAGTACTTC. Translation: CAWSGGTYEQYF.

This clone came up a few times. This chain joins TRBV2 and TRBJ2-2, with a weak D call TRBD2 (6 bases). V dropped 7 bases and J dropped 7 bases, with 19 bases sitting between them. Germline CDR1 reads SNHLY; CDR2 reads FYNNEI. The CDR3 consists of 15 residues. The CDR3 region is CASILMDYFGGELFF. DNA of the CDR3: TGTGCCAGCATTCTTATGGACTACTTCGGCGGGGAGCTGTTTTTT.

V usage is TRBV10-3 and J usage is TRBJ2-5; no clear D gene. Germline CDR1 is ENHRY and CDR2 is SYGVKD. V shed 11 bases and J shed 2 bases, with 12 bases lying between them. The CDR3 length is 12 residues. Here the CDR3 reads CAASSVQETQYF. In DNA, the CDR3 is TGTGCCGCTTCTAGTGTTCAAGAGACCCAGTACTTC.

This clone was observed once. The genes are TRBV6-5 and TRBJ2-3; the match to TRBD1 covers 7 bases. The trim removed 5 bases at V and 9 bases at J, leaving 11 bases unmatched. Germline CDR1 reads MNHEY; CDR2 reads SVGAGI. The CDR3 totals 14 residues. DNA of the CDR3: TGTGCCAGCAGTAGACTGCAGGCGACAGGGACGCAGTATTTT. Its translation: CASSRLQATGTQYF.

In its sample, this clone was seen a few times. This sequence joins TRBV9 and TRBJ2-1; no clear D gene. There are 14 residues in the CDR3. Germline CDR1 is SGDLS and CDR2 is YYNGEE. The ends were cut back, 2 bases at V and 10 bases at J, with 16 bases in the middle. This chain's CDR3 is CASSVQSVQSEQFF. CDR3 in DNA: TGTGCCAGCAGCGTCCAGTCCGTCCAGTCGGAGCAGTTCTTC.

This clone was counted a few times. This sequence joins TRBV18 and TRBJ2-3; 8 bases map to TRBD1. This CDR3 contains 16 residues. Germline loops: CDR1 KGHSH, CDR2 LQKENI. The V gene end was trimmed by 5 bases and the J gene end by 4 bases; junction bases not matched to a gene: 11. The CDR3 reads CASSGRDRLSADTQYF. The CDR3 coding sequence is TGTGCCAGCTCAGGCCGGGACAGGCTTAGTGCAGATACGCAGTATTTT.

This clone came up a few times. The chain links TRBV2 to TRBJ1-2; the match to TRBD1 covers 7 bases. CDR1 and CDR2 from the germline V gene are SNHLY and FYNNEI. The V gene end was trimmed by 2 bases and the J gene end by 4 bases; junction bases not matched to a gene: 4. The CDR3 totals 14 residues. CDR3 DNA sequence: TGTGCCAGCAGTGAATTCGACAGGGCCTATGGCTACACCTTC. It is translated as CASSEFDRAYGYTF.

V gene TRBV30 combines with J gene TRBJ1-4, with a weak D call TRBD1 (5 bases). This CDR3 comprises 17 residues. The V end lost 1 base, the J end lost 3 bases, and 18 bases lay between the germline ends. Germline V gene sequence: CDR1 GTSNPN, CDR2 SVGIG (reference sequence). In DNA form, the CDR3 reads TGTGCCTGGAGTGCCCGCCCCACGGGGGGTGCTAATGAAAAACTGTTTTTT. It encodes CAWSARPTGGANEKLFF.

The J gene is TRBJ1-4, the V gene TRBV25-1; D gene unclear. Germline CDR1 and CDR2: MGHDK and SYGVNS. The CDR3 is made up of 14 amino acids. V dropped 4 bases and J dropped 6 bases, with 12 bases sitting between them. The CDR3 nucleotides read TGTGCCAGCAGTGCGGCGGGAGCCCATGAAAAACTGTTTTTT. Amino acid sequence: CASSAAGAHEKLFF.

This chain joins TRBV30 and TRBJ2-3; 7 nucleotides agree with TRBD2. The germline V gene has CDR1 GTSNPN and CDR2 SVGIG (reference sequence). The V gene end was trimmed by 8 bases and the J gene end by 1 base; junction bases not matched to a gene: 6. This CDR3 has 13 residues. The CDR3 region is CARREGGTDTQYF. The CDR3 coding sequence is TGTGCCCGTAGGGAGGGCGGCACAGATACGCAGTATTTT.

The V and J genes are TRBV9 and TRBJ2-7, with 11 bases fitting TRBD2. V was pared by 3 bases and J by 4 bases, with 3 bases of the junction left unmatched. This CDR3 contains 14 residues. Germline CDR1 SGDLS, CDR2 YYNGEE. The CDR3 nucleotides are TGTGCCAGCAGCGACGGGACTAGCGGATACGAGCAGTACTTC. Protein sequence: CASSDGTSGYEQYF.

This clone was observed a single time. The CDR3 DNA sequence: TGCCCCCCCCGCCGGCGGGAGGGCCAGTACAATGAGCAGTTCTTC. Amino acid sequence: CPPRRREGQYNEQFF. The J gene is TRBJ2-1, the V gene TRBV4-1; 9 positions match TRBD2. The length of the CDR3 is 15 residues. Germline V gene sequence: CDR1 MGHRA, CDR2 YSYEKL.

This chain links TRBV19 with TRBJ2-7; 7 positions agree with TRBD1. The CDR3 is made up of 14 amino acids. Germline V gene lookup returns CDR1 LNHDA and CDR2 SQIVND (reference sequence). The junction had 5 bases not matched to a gene; V was cut back by 3 bases and J by 3 bases. DNA for the CDR3: TGTGCCAGTAGTATTCGGGACAGAGACTACGAGCAGTACTTC. This encodes CASSIRDRDYEQYF. Filled out from reference TRBV19 and TRBJ2-7, the complete variable domain reads DGGITQSPKYLFRKEGQNVTLSCEQNLNHDAMYWYRQDPGQGLRLIYYSQIVNDFQKGDIAEGYSVSREKKESFPLTVTSAQKNPTAFYLCASSIRDRDYEQYFGPGTRLTVT.

This clone occurred once. V is TRBV5-5 and J is TRBJ1-4; TRBD1 matches at 9 bases. This CDR3 is 18 amino acids long. Looked up from germline, CDR1 is SGHKS and CDR2 is YYEKEE (reference sequence). V was pared by 4 bases and J by 0 bases, with 10 bases of the junction left unmatched. CDR3 DNA: TGTGCCAGCAGCGCCGTCTACAGGGGGCTTGCAACTAATGAAAAACTGTTTTTT. Its translation is CASSAVYRGLATNEKLFF.

This clone was seen only a few times. The J gene is TRBJ2-7, the V gene TRBV19; 8 nucleotides match TRBD2. The J segment lost 5 bases and the V segment lost 6 bases, leaving 3 bases of the junction unmatched. Germline CDR1 LNHDA, CDR2 SQIVND (reference sequence). The CDR3 extends over 12 amino acids. CDR3: CASSPGGDEQYF. The CDR3 coding sequence is TGTGCCAGTAGCCCGGGGGGGGACGAGCAGTACTTC.

This clone turned up a few times. V and J are TRBV2 and TRBJ1-1, with 7 bases that match TRBD1. The CDR3 is 14 residues long. Losses at the gene ends were 4 bases for V and 3 bases for J; bases not matched to a gene: 5. From germline, CDR1 is SNHLY and CDR2 FYNNEI. Here the CDR3 reads CASSATGVYTEAFF. The DNA for the CDR3 is TGTGCCAGCAGTGCCACAGGGGTTTACACTGAAGCTTTCTTT.

J is TRBJ2-5 and V is TRBV15; TRBD1 matches at 10 bases. Germline V lookup: CDR1 LNHNV, CDR2 YYDKDF (reference sequence). Trimming at V came to 3 bases and at J to 4 bases, leaving 5 bases not matched to a gene. The CDR3 covers 15 residues. As DNA, the CDR3 is TGTGCCACCAGCAGCGACAGGGGGCGAAGAGAGACCCAGTACTTC. Translated: CATSSDRGRRETQYF.